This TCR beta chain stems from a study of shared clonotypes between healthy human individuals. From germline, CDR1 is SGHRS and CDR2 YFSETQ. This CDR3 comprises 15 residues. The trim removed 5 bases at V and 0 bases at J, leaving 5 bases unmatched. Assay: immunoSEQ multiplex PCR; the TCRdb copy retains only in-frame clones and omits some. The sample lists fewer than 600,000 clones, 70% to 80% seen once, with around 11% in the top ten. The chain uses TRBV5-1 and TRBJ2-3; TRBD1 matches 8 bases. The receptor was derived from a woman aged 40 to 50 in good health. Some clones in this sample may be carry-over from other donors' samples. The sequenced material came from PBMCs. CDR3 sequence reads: CASRRQGTSTDTQYF. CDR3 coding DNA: TGCGCCAGCAGACGACAGGGGACTAGCACAGATACGCAGTATTTT.